A single sample is the source of the 10 T cell receptor beta chains below, sequenced in a study of T cells in Graves' hyperthyroidism and ophthalmopathy. TCR beta CDR3 regions were amplified from RNA. Initially, a first-round RT-PCR of the TCR CDR3 employed the HTBI primer set. Using its own MiXCR run on the multiplex PCR reads, TCRdb lists one record per CDR3 protein. Of 200,000 to 250,000 distinct CDR3 sequences in the sample, 16% were seen once. The source material was blood. These receptor sequences come from a woman aged 18-35 years with Graves' ophthalmopathy.

The chain uses TRBV13 and TRBJ2-7; TRBD2 agrees at 12 bases. The germline V gene encodes CDR1 PRHDT and CDR2 FYEKMQ (reference sequence). CDR3 size: 17 residues. The trim removed 4 bases at V and 4 bases at J, leaving 11 bases unmatched. CDR3 nucleotide sequence: TGTGCCAGCAGCTCACCGCCGACTAGCGGGAGATCTTACGAGCAGTACTTC. This translates into CASSSPPTSGRSYEQYF.

This clonotype was counted only a few times. J is TRBJ1-2 and V is TRBV4-2; 10 nucleotides align to TRBD1. V shed 1 base, J shed 14 bases, and the junction held 13 bases outside the gene matches. The CDR3 runs to 15 residues. The germline V gene encodes CDR1 LGHNA and CDR2 YNFKEQ. In DNA, the CDR3 is TGTGCCAGCAGCCAAGCCGGGACAGGGGTCTGGGATCGTACCTTC. This encodes CASSQAGTGVWDRTF.

This clonotype appeared many times. The chain joins TRBV12-3 or TRBV12-4 to TRBJ2-5, with 10 positions matching TRBD2. The ends lost 2 bases at V and 2 bases at J; junction bases unmatched: 5. The CDR3 loop spans 16 amino acids. The DNA for the CDR3 is TGTGCCAGCAGTTTAAGTAGCGGGGGGACACAAGAGACCCAGTACTTC. Translation: CASSLSSGGTQETQYF.

Ten or more counts support this clonotype. This sequence joins TRBV19 and TRBJ1-1; D gene uncertain. Trimming pared 9 bases from V and 1 base from J, leaving 15 bases between. The CDR3 consists of 14 residues. Germline loops: CDR1 LNHDA, CDR2 SQIVND (reference sequence). The chain's CDR3 is CASSLGRRNTEAFF. The CDR3 region has the DNA TGTGCCAGCAGTTTGGGTCGCAGGAACACTGAAGCTTTCTTT.

Many counts were recorded for this clonotype. This rearrangement joins TRBV7-9 to TRBJ1-1, with TRBD1 identical over 9 bases. The germline V gene has CDR1 SEHNR and CDR2 FQNEAQ (reference sequence). V trimming: 5 bases; J trimming: 8 bases; junction bases outside the gene matches: 9. The CDR3 is 14 amino acids. Here the CDR3 reads CASSPKTGGGEAFF. CDR3 nucleotides: TGTGCCAGCAGCCCAAAGACAGGGGGTGGAGAAGCTTTCTTT.

This clonotype has a handful of counts. The chain employs TRBV7-9 and TRBJ2-3; unclear D gene. V shed 0 bases and J shed 8 bases, with 18 bases lying between them. CDR1 and CDR2 (germline): SEHNR, FQNEAQ (reference sequence). The CDR3 covers 16 residues. The CDR3 coding sequence is TGTGCCAGCAGCTTAGCGTTCTCAGGTCTCTGGGGTACGCAGTATTTT. It codes for CASSLAFSGLWGTQYF.

The chain couples TRBV7-9 to TRBJ2-7, with D uncertain. This CDR3 has 13 residues. The V gene's germline CDR1 is SEHNR and CDR2 FQNEAQ (reference sequence). Between the trimmed V and J ends, which lost 5 bases and 3 bases, there was a span of 11 bases. The CDR3 region is CASSPPVFYEQYF. CDR3 sequence (DNA): TGTGCCAGCAGCCCCCCTGTATTCTACGAGCAGTACTTC.

The V gene is TRBV11-2, the J gene TRBJ1-4, with 7 bases aligning to TRBD1. With V trimmed by 5 bases and J by 7 bases, 7 bases remained unmatched. The CDR3 contains 14 residues. Germline assignment: CDR1 SGHAT and CDR2 FQNNGV. The CDR3 spells CASSTTGVGEKLFF. CDR3 DNA: TGTGCCAGCAGCACCACAGGGGTGGGTGAAAAACTGTTTTTT.

This chain links TRBV28 with TRBJ2-1; the match to TRBD2 covers 15 bases. CDR1 and CDR2 (germline): MDHEN, SYDVKM. V was clipped by 7 bases and J by 12 bases; unmatched bases: 19. The CDR3 runs to 18 residues. In DNA form, the CDR3 reads TGTGCCAGCAACCCAACGGTGAGGACTAGCGGGAGGGCCTTAGTGCAGTTCTTC. It yields the protein CASNPTVRTSGRALVQFF.

This clonotype was found many times. The gene calls are TRBV7-9 and TRBJ1-1, with a possible D match to TRBD1 (5 bases). Germline V CDR1 and CDR2: SEHNR, FQNEAQ (reference sequence). V was clipped by 2 bases and J by 5 bases, with 12 bases between them. The CDR3 loop spans 14 amino acids. The CDR3 spells CASSLLDRGTEAFF. The CDR3 DNA is TGTGCCAGCAGCTTATTAGACAGAGGTACTGAAGCTTTCTTT.